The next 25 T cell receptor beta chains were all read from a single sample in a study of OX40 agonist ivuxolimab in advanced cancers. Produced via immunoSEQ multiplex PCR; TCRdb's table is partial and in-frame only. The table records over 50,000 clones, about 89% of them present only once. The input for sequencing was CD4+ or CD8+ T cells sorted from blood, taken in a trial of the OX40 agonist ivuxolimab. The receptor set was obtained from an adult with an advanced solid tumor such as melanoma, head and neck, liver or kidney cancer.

The CDR3: CASSFGQGYEQYF. DNA for the CDR3: TGTGCCAGCAGTTTCGGACAGGGTTACGAGCAGTACTTC. This chain links TRBV2 with TRBJ2-7; 8 bases are a match to TRBD1. V lost 5 bases, J lost 4 bases, and 4 bases stayed unmatched. This CDR3 spans 13 amino acids. CDR1 and CDR2 from the germline V gene are SNHLY and FYNNEI.

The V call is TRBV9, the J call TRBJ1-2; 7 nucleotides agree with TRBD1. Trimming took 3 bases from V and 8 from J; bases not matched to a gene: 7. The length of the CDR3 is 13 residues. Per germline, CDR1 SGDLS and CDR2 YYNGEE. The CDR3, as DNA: TGTGCCAGCAGCGCCGCAGGGGGTGAAGGCTACACCTTC. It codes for CASSAAGGEGYTF.

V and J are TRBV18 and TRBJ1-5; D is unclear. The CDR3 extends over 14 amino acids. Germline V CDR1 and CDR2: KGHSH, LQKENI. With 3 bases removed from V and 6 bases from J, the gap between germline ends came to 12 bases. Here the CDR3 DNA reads TGTGCCAGCTCACCGATGGGCGAAGCTCAGCCCCAGCATTTT. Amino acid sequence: CASSPMGEAQPQHF. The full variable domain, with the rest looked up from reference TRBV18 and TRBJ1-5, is NAGVMQNPRHLVRRRGQEARLRCSPMKGHSHVYWYRQLPEEGLKFMVYLQKENIIDESGMPKERFSAEFPKEGPSILRIQQVVRGDSAAYFCASSPMGEAQPQHFGDGTRLSIL.

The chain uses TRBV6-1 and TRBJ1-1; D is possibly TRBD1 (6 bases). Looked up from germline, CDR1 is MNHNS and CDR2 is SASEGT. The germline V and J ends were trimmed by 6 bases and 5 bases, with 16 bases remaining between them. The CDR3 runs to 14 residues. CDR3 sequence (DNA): TGTGCCAGCAGCTACCTACAGGGTAGGACTGAAGCTTTCTTT. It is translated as CASSYLQGRTEAFF.

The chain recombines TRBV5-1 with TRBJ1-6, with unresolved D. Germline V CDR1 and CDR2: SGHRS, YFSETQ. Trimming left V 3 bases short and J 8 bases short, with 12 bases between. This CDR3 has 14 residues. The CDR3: CASSSGIEDSPLHF. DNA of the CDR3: TGCGCCAGCAGCTCCGGGATAGAGGATTCACCCCTCCACTTT.

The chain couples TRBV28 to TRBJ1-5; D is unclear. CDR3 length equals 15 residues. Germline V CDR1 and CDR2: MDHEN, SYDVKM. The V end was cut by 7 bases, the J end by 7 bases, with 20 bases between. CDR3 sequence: CASTSGLGPGQPQHF. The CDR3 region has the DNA TGTGCCAGCACCTCCGGTTTGGGTCCCGGGCAGCCCCAGCATTTT.

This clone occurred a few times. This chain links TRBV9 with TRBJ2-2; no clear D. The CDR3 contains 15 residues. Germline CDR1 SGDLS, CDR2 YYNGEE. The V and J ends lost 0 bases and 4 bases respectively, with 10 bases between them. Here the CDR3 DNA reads TGTGCCAGCAGCGTAGATGCCGGTGGCACCGGGGAGCTGTTTTTT. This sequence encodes CASSVDAGGTGELFF.

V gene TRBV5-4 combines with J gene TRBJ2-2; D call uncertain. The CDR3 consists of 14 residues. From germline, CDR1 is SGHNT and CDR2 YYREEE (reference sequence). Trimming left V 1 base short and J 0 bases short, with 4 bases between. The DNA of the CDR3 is TGTGCCAGCAGCTTGAACCCGAACACCGGGGAGCTGTTTTTT. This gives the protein CASSLNPNTGELFF.

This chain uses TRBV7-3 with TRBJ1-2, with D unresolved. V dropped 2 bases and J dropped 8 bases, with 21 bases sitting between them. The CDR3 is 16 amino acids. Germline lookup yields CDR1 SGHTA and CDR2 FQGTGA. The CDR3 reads CASSLEGYSLSRGYTF. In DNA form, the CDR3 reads TGTGCCAGCAGCTTAGAAGGGTACTCTCTATCTCGCGGCTACACCTTC.

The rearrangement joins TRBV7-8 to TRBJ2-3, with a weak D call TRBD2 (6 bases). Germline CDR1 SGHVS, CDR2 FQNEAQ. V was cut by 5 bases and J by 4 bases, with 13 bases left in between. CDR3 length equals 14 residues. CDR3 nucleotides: TGTGCCAGCAGCCCTTGGGGGGTTGCAGATACGCAGTATTTT. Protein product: CASSPWGVADTQYF.

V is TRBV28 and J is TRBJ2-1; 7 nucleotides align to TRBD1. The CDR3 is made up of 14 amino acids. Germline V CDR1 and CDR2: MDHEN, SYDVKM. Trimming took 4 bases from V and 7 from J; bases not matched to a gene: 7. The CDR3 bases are TGTGCCAGCAGTTCCGGGACAGTACAAAATGAGCAGTTCTTC. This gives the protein CASSSGTVQNEQFF. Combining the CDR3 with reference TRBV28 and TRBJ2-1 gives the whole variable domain DVKVTQSSRYLVKRTGEKVFLECVQDMDHENMFWYRQDPGLGLRLIYFSYDVKMKEKGDIPEGYSVSREKKERFSLILESASTNQTSMYLCASSSGTVQNEQFFGPGTRLTVL.

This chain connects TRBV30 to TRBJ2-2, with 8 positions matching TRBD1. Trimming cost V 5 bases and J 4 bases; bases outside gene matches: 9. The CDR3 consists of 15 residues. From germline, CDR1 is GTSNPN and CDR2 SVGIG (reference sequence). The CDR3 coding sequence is TGTGCCTGGCTCCCAGGGGGCCCGGGCACCGGGGAGCTGTTTTTT. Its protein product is CAWLPGGPGTGELFF.

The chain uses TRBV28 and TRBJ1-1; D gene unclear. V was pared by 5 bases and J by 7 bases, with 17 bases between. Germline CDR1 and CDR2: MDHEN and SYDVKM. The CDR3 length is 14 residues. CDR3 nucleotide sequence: TGTGCCAGCAGTGGAGACCCTCAGGTGGGTGAAGCTTTCTTT. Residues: CASSGDPQVGEAFF.

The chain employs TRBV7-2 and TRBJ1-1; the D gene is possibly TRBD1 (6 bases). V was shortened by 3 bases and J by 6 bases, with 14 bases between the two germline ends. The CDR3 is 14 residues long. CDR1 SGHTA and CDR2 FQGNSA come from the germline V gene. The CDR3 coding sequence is TGTGCCAGCAGCTTCACAGCGGGGGGCTCTGAAGCTTTCTTT. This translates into CASSFTAGGSEAFF.

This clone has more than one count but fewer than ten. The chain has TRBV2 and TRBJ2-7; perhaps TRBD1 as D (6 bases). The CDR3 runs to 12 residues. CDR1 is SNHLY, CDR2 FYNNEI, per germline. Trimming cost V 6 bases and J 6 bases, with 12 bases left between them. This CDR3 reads CASREDSPEQYF. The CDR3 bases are TGTGCCAGCAGAGAGGACAGTCCCGAGCAGTACTTC. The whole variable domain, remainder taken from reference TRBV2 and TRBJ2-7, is EPEVTQTPSHQVTQMGQEVILRCVPISNHLYFYWYRQILGQKVEFLVSFYNNEISEKSEIFDDQFSVERPDGSNFTLKIRSTKLEDSAMYFCASREDSPEQYFGPGTRLTVT.

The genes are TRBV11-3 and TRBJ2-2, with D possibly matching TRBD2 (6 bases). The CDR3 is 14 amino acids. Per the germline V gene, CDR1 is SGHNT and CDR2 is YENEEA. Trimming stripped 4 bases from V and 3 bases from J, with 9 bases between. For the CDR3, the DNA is TGTGCCAGCAGCTCGGGAGATTACACCGGGGAGCTGTTTTTT. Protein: CASSSGDYTGELFF.

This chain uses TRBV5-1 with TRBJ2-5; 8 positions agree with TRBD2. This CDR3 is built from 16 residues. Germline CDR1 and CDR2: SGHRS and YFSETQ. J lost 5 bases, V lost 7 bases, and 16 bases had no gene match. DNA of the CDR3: TGCGCCAGCGGACTAGCTTACGACCGAGCTGGTGAGACCCAGTACTTC. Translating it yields CASGLAYDRAGETQYF. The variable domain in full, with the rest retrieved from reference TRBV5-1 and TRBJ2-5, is KAGVTQTPRYLIKTRGQQVTLSCSPISGHRSVSWYQQTPGQGLQFLFEYFSETQRNKGNFPGRFSGRQFSNSRSEMNVSTLELGDSALYLCASGLAYDRAGETQYFGPGTRLLVL.

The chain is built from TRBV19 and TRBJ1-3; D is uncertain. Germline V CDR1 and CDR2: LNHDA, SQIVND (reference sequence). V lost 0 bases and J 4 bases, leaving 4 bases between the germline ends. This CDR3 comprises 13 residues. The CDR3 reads CASSIDLGNTIYF. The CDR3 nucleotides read TGTGCCAGTAGTATAGATCTGGGAAACACCATATATTTT.

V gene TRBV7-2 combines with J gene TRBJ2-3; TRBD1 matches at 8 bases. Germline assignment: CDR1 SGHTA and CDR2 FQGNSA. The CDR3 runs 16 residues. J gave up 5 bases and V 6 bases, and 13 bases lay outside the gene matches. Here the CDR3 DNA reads TGTGCCAGCAGGCGTCGGACAGGGATTAGCGAAGATACGCAGTATTTT. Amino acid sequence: CASRRRTGISEDTQYF.

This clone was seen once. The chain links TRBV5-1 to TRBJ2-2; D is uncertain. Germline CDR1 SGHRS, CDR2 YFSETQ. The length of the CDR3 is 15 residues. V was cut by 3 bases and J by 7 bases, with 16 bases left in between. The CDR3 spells CASSSEGSDGGELFF. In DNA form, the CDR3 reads TGCGCCAGCAGCTCAGAAGGGTCGGACGGCGGGGAGCTGTTTTTT.

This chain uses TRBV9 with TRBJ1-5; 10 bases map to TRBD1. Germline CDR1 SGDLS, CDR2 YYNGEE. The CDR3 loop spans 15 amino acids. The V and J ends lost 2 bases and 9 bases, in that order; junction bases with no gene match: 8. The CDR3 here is CASSVRDRGGSPQHF. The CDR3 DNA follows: TGTGCCAGCAGCGTCCGGGACAGGGGAGGATCGCCCCAGCATTTT.

CDR3 in DNA: TGTGCCAGCAGCCTCCGGAGGGGGTGGGGGAATGAGCAGTTCTTC. Protein sequence: CASSLRRGWGNEQFF. The chain employs TRBV14 and TRBJ2-1, with D perhaps assigned TRBD1 or TRBD2 (6 bases each). CDR3 length equals 15 residues. Germline CDR1 reads SGHDN; CDR2 reads FVKESK. The V end lost 4 bases, the J end lost 7 bases, and 17 bases lay between the germline ends.

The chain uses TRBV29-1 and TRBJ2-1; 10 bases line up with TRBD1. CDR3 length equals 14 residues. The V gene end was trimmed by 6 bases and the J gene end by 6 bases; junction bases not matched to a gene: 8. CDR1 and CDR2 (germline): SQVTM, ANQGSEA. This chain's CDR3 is CSVRRGTGANEQFF. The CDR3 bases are TGCAGCGTCCGGAGAGGGACAGGGGCCAATGAGCAGTTCTTC.

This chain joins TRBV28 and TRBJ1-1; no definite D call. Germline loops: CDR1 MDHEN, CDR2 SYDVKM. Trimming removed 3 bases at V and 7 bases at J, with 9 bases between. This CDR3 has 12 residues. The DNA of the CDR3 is TGTGCCAGCAGTTTTAGGGAGCTTGAAGCTTTCTTT. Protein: CASSFRELEAFF. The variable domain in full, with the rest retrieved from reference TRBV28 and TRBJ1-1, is DVKVTQSSRYLVKRTGEKVFLECVQDMDHENMFWYRQDPGLGLRLIYFSYDVKMKEKGDIPEGYSVSREKKERFSLILESASTNQTSMYLCASSFRELEAFFGQGTRLTVV.

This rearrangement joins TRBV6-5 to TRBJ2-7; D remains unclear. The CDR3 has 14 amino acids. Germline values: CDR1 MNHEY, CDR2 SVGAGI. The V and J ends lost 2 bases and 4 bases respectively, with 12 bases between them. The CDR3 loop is CASSYTEIGYEQYF. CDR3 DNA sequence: TGTGCCAGCAGTTACACCGAAATCGGGTACGAGCAGTACTTC.